This passage covers 11 T cell receptor beta chains from one sample sequenced in a study of CD8 T cells in Susac syndrome. RNA totalling about 0.45 to 1 ug underwent reverse transcription with random hexamers. TCRdb analysed the immunoSEQ multiplex PCR reads with MiXCR anew, one entry per CDR3 protein. The sample shows some 200,000 distinct CDR3 sequences, approximately 95% of them seen only once. The sample consisted of CD4+ T cells from PBMCs. Every receptor here comes from a human donor with multiple sclerosis.

Details on this clonotype: At one of its ends the junction is not consistent with the germline gene, which may arise from a read error. The V call is TRBV3-1, the J call TRBJ2-7; D gene unclear. The CDR3 runs to 12 residues. Germline CDR1 reads LGHDT; CDR2 reads YNNKEL (reference sequence). CDR3 nucleotides: TGTGCCGGCAGCCAATCTCGGTACGAGCAGTACTTC. The encoded protein is CAGSQSRYEQYF.

The chain carries TRBV29-1 and TRBJ1-1; a weak D match, TRBD1 (6 bases). The germline gives CDR1 SQVTM, CDR2 ANQGSEA. The CDR3 runs to 13 residues. Trimming shortened V by 4 bases and J by 1 base, and 10 bases separated the two germline ends. CDR3 residues: CSVAWTENTEAFF. CDR3 sequence (DNA): TGCAGCGTTGCATGGACAGAGAACACTGAAGCTTTCTTT.

About this clonotype: One junction end disagrees with the germline gene, perhaps due to a read error. This rearrangement joins TRBV29-1 to TRBJ1-2; unclear D gene. Germline assignment: CDR1 SQVTM and CDR2 ANQGSEA. The CDR3 is 14 amino acids. This CDR3 reads CSVTKGTRGSGHTF. The CDR3, as DNA: TGCAGCGTGACTAAAGGAACTCGCGGTAGTGGCCACACCTTC.

The V gene is TRBV29-1, the J gene TRBJ1-1; D unclear. Germline loops: CDR1 SQVTM, CDR2 ANQGSEA. CDR3 size: 14 residues. V lost 6 bases to trimming and J lost 0 bases, with 14 bases between them. The CDR3 DNA reads TGCAGCGTGGGAGGCCAGAAGATGAACACTGAAGCTTTCTTT. This translates into CSVGGQKMNTEAFF.

The chain employs TRBV7-8 and TRBJ1-1; no clear D. The CDR3 totals 15 residues. Trimming took 5 bases from V and 2 from J, leaving 15 bases between them. Germline V gene lookup returns CDR1 SGHVS and CDR2 FQNEAQ. The CDR3 DNA reads TGTGCCAGCAGCCGTCCGGGTGTTGACAACACTGAAGCTTTCTTT. It translates to CASSRPGVDNTEAFF.

This chain connects TRBV20-1 to TRBJ2-7; 9 bases are shared with TRBD2. V shed 1 base and J 5 bases; nucleotides not matched to a gene: 6. The CDR3 sequence is 14 residues long. Germline V gene sequence: CDR1 DFQATT, CDR2 SNEGSKA (reference sequence). CDR3 DNA: TGCAGTGCTAGAGTGGCTAGCGGGACCAACGAGCAGTACTTC. Translated, it gives CSARVASGTNEQYF.

V gene TRBV11-2 combines with J gene TRBJ2-7; D uncertain. Germline CDR1 is SGHAT and CDR2 is FQNNGV. Trimming took 0 bases from V and 3 from J, leaving 15 bases between them. The length of the CDR3 is 16 residues. As DNA, the CDR3 is TGTGCCAGCAGCTTAGATCTAGGACGTTGGGGCTACGAGCAGTACTTC. Translated: CASSLDLGRWGYEQYF.

V and J are TRBV9 and TRBJ1-2; D is uncertain. Trimming took off 4 bases at V and 9 bases at J, with 7 bases between the two ends. Germline loops: CDR1 SGDLS, CDR2 YYNGEE. The CDR3 covers 10 residues. The CDR3: CASSPKCYTF. CDR3 sequence (DNA): TGTGCCAGCAGCCCTAAGTGCTACACCTTC.

This chain uses TRBV29-1 with TRBJ2-7; D is perhaps TRBD1 (6 bases). The germline gives CDR1 SQVTM, CDR2 ANQGSEA. The length of the CDR3 is 12 residues. V shed 7 bases and J shed 3 bases, with 13 bases lying between them. In nucleotides, the CDR3 is TGCAGCGGAAAGGACAGTCTCTACGAGCAGTACTTC. This sequence encodes CSGKDSLYEQYF.

The chain is built from TRBV20-1 and TRBJ2-7, with D possibly being TRBD1 (6 bases). Germline V gene lookup returns CDR1 DFQATT and CDR2 SNEGSKA (reference sequence). V dropped 4 bases and J dropped 2 bases, with 12 bases sitting between them. The CDR3 is made up of 13 amino acids. This chain's CDR3 is CSATDRRTYEQYF. CDR3 DNA: TGCAGTGCTACTGACAGGCGCACCTACGAGCAGTACTTC.

The chain is built from TRBV20-1 and TRBJ1-5; D is unclear. V lost 3 bases and J 0 bases, leaving 9 bases between the germline ends. The CDR3 is 14 amino acids. From germline, CDR1 is DFQATT and CDR2 SNEGSKA (reference sequence). The CDR3: CSASGVNSNQPQHF. The DNA of the CDR3 is TGCAGTGCTAGTGGGGTAAATAGCAATCAGCCCCAGCATTTT.